This T cell receptor (beta chain) came from a study of identical twins (dated by TCRdb to 2016 to 2017). With regard to the full study: The study deep-sequenced TCR alpha and beta repertoires from monozygotic twins, unrelated adults of various ages and cord blood to test whether fetal clonotypes persist. Replicate twin experiments were performed at different times using different library preparation protocols to rule out contamination. Study-level results and caveats: Recombination models systematically underestimated out-of-frame TCR alpha sharing in monozygotic twins but agreed with sharing between unrelated individuals. Abundant cord blood beta clonotypes carried fewer insertions; young adult naive repertoires showed a weaker similar trend, while memory repertoires showed none. Zero-insertion analyses could be partly confounded by invariant T cells such as MAIT and iNKT, although diverse VJ usage argued against such confounding for most clonotypes. Compared with coincidental sharing between unrelated individuals, out-of-frame TCR alpha sequences shared between twins had an excess of sequences with low generation probability. Because the same donors could not be followed over many years, the conclusions relied on cross-sectional statistical analysis. The excess sharing between twins in beta out-of-frame sequences was weaker because fewer shared sequences reduced the signal-to-noise ratio.

Regarding this clonotype: Its cognate antigen has yet to be identified. Base qualities were left out, and no much larger clone turns up one base away.

The CDR3, cysteine through phenylalanine, is 13 amino acids long. Kept here is only the CDR3 DNA, which spans 39 bases and is read in frame from base 1. V sheds 5 bases and J sheds 4 bases, leaving 11 bases between their ends. Library method: 5' RACE. Instrument on record: Illumina HiSeq 2000. A universal primer binding site was added through template switching, and the final cDNA carried a unique molecular identifier so that TCR cDNA molecules could be counted accurately. Specific primers in the conserved constant-segment region were used to synthesize first-strand cDNA for TCR alpha and beta chains. To control for contamination, each cDNA library was double barcoded with a SMART-Mk sample barcode plus Illumina barcodes. Two successive PCR steps introduced TruSeq adapter sequences along with Illumina sample barcodes. The Illumina HiSeq platform was used with custom primers to sequence TCR alpha and beta cDNA libraries. The source study handled its data this way. Unique molecular identifiers were extracted from raw reads with MiGEC, and CDR3 positions were determined with MiXCR. Recombination models were inferred per individual with the repgenHMM and IGoR tools using an EM algorithm. The tcR package in R was used for shared clonotype analysis, with sharing normalized by the product of cloneset sizes. To study raw recombination without the effects of thymic and clonal selection, out-of-frame nonproductive sequences were analyzed. The public reads were run again by TCRdb, first through fastp at Q25 and then through MiXCR, and only productive beta chains were kept. Each entry is one CDR3 protein sequence, shown with its most common DNA and genes. These V and J calls derive from TCRdb rather than the authors' analysis. For this sample there are a few hundred thousand distinct CDR3 sequences; approximately 10% appear just once. The ten top clones hold more than 2.5% of the sample.

All donors were healthy Caucasians. The twin cohort consisted of three pairs of female monozygotic twins, all aged roughly 18 to 29 years. Peripheral blood mononuclear cells were used as the source from which RNA for TCR libraries was isolated. This same sample was also part of a study on yellow fever vaccine responses in identical twins. In that second paper, the authors write: The T cell response to vaccination in identical twins was reported by the authors to appear partly convergent and partly personalized. The study precisely tracked vaccine-responding T cell clones in identical twins.

The sequenced material came from PBMCs. The chain is made from TRBV12-3 or TRBV12-4 and TRBJ1-2, and perhaps TRBD1 as D gene, on 6 matching bases. The TCR sequence derives from a woman between 18 and 29 years old in good health. The CDR3: CASSTTGSYGYTF. The DNA sequence is as follows: TGTGCCAGCAGTACCACAGGGAGCTATGGCTACACCTTC.